The clone carrying this TCR beta chain has a count of ten or more. Its antigen is not identified. These data are taken from a study of T-cell reconstitution after alpha-beta-depleted transplantation in children. General study results and limits: Alpha-beta T cells about two months after transplant reportedly derived from several hundred expanded graft clones.

CDR1 and CDR2 (germline): SGHRS, YFSETQ. The J segment lost 3 bases and the V segment lost 2 bases, leaving 4 bases of the junction unmatched. The length of the CDR3 is 15 residues. Preparation of the TCRbeta library was carried out with unique molecular identifiers. TCRdb ran MiXCR on the PCR reads and lists one entry per CDR3 protein. Among about 70,000 distinct CDR3 sequences listed, under 13% were seen once. The chain joins TRBV5-1 to TRBJ2-1; 8 bases agree with TRBD2. The material was PBMCs, obtained before TCRalphabeta/CD19-depleted stem cell transplant. This sequence originates from a boy aged 10-17 years with acute myeloid leukemia, due to receive a stem cell transplant. CDR3 sequence reads: CASSFWRGDYNEQFF. CDR3 nucleotides: TGCGCCAGCAGCTTCTGGCGGGGGGACTACAATGAGCAGTTCTTC.